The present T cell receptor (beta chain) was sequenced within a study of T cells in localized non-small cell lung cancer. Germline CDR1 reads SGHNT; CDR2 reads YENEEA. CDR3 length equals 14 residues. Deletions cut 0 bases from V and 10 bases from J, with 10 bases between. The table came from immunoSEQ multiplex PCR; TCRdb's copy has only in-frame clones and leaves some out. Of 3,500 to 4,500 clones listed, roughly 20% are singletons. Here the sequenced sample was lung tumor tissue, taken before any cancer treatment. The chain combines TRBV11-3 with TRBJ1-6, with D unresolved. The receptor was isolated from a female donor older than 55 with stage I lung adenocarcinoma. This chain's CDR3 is CASSLDPNGSPLHF. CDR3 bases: TGTGCCAGCAGCTTAGACCCCAACGGGTCACCCCTCCACTTT. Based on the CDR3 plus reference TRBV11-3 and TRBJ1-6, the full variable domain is EAGVVQSPRYKIIEKKQPVAFWCNPISGHNTLYWYLQNLGQGPELLIRYENEEAVDDSQLPKDRFSAERLKGVDSTLKIQPAELGDSAVYLCASSLDPNGSPLHFGNGTRLTVT.